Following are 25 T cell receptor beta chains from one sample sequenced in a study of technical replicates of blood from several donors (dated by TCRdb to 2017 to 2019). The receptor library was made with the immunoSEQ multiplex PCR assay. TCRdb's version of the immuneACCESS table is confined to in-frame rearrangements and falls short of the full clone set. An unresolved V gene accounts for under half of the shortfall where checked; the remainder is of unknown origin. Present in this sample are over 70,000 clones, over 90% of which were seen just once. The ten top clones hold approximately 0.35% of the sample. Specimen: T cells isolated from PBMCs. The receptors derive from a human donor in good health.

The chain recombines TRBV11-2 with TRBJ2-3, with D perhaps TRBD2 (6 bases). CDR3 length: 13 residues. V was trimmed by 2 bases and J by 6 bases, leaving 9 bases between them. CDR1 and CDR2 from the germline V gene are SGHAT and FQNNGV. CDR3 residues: CASSLLGGDTQYF. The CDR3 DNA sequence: TGTGCCAGCAGCTTACTTGGGGGGGATACGCAGTATTTT.

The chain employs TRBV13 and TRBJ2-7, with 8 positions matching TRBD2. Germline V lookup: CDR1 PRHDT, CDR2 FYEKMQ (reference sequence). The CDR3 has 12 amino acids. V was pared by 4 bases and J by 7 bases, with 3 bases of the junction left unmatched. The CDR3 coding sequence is TGTGCCAGCAGCTGGGGACTAGGTGAGCAGTACTTC. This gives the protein CASSWGLGEQYF.

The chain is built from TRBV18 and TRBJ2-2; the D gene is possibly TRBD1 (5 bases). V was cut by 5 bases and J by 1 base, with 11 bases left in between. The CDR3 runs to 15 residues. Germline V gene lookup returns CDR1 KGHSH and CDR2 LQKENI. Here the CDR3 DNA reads TGTGCCAGCTCAAGAAAAGACAGGAACACCGGGGAGCTGTTTTTT. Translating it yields CASSRKDRNTGELFF.

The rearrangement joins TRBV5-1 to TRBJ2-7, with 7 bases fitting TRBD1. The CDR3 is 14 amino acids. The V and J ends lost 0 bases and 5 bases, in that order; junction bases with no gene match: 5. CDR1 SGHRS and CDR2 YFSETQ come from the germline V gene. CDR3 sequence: CASSLALQGHEQYF. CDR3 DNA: TGCGCCAGCAGCTTGGCGTTACAGGGGCACGAGCAGTACTTC.

For the CDR3, the DNA is TGTGCCAGCAGCAAAAAGGAGGGATCCTTCTCCTACGAGCAGTACTTC. This encodes CASSKKEGSFSYEQYF. This sequence joins TRBV21-1 and TRBJ2-7; no check of the table's D call, TRBD2, against the DNA was made. TRBV21-1 counts as a pseudogene. The CDR3 has 16 residues.

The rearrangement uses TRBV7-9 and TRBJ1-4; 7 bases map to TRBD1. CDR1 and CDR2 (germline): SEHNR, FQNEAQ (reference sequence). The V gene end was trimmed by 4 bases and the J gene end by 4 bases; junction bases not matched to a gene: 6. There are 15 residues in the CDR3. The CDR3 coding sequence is TGTGCCAGCAGCTCACTGGGACAGAGTAATGAAAAACTGTTTTTT. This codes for CASSSLGQSNEKLFF.

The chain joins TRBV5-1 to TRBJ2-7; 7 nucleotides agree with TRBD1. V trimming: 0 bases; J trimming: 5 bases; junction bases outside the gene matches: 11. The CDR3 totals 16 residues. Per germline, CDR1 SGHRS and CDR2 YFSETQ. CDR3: CASSLDTTGSLNEQYF. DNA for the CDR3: TGCGCCAGCAGCTTGGATACGACAGGGTCTTTAAACGAGCAGTACTTC. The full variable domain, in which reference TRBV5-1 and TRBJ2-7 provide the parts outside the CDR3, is KAGVTQTPRYLIKTRGQQVTLSCSPISGHRSVSWYQQTPGQGLQFLFEYFSETQRNKGNFPGRFSGRQFSNSRSEMNVSTLELGDSALYLCASSLDTTGSLNEQYFGPGTRLTVT.

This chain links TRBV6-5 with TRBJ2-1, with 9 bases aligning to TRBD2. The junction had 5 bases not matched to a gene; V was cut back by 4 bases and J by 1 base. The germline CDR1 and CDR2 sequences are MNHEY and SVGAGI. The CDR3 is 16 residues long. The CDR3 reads CASSFGLAFSYNEQFF. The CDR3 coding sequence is TGTGCCAGCAGTTTCGGACTAGCGTTTTCCTACAATGAGCAGTTCTTC.

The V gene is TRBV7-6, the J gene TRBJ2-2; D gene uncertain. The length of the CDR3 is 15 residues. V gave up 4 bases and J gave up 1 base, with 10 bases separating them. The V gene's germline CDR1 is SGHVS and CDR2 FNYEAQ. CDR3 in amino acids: CASSSPPENTGELFF. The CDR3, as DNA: TGTGCCAGCAGCTCCCCGCCAGAGAACACCGGGGAGCTGTTTTTT.

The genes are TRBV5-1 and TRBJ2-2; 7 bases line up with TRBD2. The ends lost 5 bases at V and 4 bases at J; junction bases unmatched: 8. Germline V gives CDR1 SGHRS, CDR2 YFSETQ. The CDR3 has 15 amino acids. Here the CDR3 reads CASSFRRGSTGELFF. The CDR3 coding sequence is TGCGCCAGCAGTTTTAGGCGGGGGAGCACCGGGGAGCTGTTTTTT.

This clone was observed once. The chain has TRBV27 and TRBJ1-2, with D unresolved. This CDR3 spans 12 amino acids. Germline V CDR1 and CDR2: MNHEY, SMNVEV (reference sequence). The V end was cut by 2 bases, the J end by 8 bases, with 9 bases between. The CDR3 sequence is CASSLNGVGYTF. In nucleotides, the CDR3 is TGTGCCAGCAGTTTAAACGGGGTGGGCTACACCTTC.

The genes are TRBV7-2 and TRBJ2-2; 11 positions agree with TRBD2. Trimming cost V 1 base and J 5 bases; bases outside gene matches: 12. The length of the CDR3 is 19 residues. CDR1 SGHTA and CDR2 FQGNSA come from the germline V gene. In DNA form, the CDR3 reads TGTGCCAGCAGCTTAGTCTCCGGCCTAGCGGGAGGTGGTACCGGGGAGCTGTTTTTT. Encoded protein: CASSLVSGLAGGGTGELFF.

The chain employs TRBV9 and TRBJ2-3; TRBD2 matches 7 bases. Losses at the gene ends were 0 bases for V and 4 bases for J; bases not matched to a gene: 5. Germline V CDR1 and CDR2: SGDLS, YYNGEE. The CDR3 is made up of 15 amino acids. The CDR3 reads CASSVAGGRADTQYF. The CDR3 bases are TGTGCCAGCAGCGTAGCGGGTGGGAGGGCAGATACGCAGTATTTT. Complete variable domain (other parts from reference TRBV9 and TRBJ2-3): DSGVTQTPKHLITATGQRVTLRCSPRSGDLSVYWYQQSLDQGLQFLIQYYNGEERAKGNILERFSAQQFPDLHSELNLSSLELGDSALYFCASSVAGGRADTQYFGPGTRLTVL.

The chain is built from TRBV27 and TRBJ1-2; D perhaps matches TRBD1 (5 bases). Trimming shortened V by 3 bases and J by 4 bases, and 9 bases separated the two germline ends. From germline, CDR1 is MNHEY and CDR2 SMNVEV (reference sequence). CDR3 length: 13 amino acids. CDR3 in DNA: TGTGCCAGCAGTTTCGGGGGGACCTATGGCTACACCTTC. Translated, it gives CASSFGGTYGYTF.

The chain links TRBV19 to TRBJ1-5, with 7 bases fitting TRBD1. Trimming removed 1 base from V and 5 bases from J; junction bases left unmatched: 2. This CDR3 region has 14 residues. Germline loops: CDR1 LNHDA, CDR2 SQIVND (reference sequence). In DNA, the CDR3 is TGTGCCAGTAGTATAGCACAGGGGTATCAGCCCCAGCATTTT. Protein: CASSIAQGYQPQHF.

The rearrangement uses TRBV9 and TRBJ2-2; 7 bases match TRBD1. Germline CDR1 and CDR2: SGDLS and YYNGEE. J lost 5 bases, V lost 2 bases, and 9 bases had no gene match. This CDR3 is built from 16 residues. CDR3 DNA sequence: TGTGCCAGCAGCGTCTCAAACGACAGGGATACCGGGGAGCTGTTTTTT. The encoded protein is CASSVSNDRDTGELFF.

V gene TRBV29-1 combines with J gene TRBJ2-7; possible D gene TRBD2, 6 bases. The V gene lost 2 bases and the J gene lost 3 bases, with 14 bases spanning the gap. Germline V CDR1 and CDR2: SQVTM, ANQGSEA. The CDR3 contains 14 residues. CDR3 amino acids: CSVELGGSGYEQYF. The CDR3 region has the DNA TGCAGCGTTGAACTTGGAGGGAGTGGCTACGAGCAGTACTTC.

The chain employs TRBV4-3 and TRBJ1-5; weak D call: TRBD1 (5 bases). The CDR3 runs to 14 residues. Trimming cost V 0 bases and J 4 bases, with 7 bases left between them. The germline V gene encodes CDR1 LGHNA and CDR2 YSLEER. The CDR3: CASSQDKGNQPQHF. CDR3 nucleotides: TGCGCCAGCAGCCAAGACAAGGGGAATCAGCCCCAGCATTTT.

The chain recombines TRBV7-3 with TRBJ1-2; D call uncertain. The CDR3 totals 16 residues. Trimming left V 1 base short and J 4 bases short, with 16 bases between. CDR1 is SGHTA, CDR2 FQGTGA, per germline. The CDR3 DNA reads TGTGCCAGCAGCTTAAATGCCGGGTCCCCCATCTATGGCTACACCTTC. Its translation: CASSLNAGSPIYGYTF. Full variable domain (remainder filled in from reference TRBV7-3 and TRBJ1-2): GAGVSQTPSNKVTEKGKYVELRCDPISGHTALYWYRQSLGQGPEFLIYFQGTGAADDSGLPNDRFFAVRPEGSVSTLKIQRTERGDSAVYLCASSLNAGSPIYGYTFGSGTRLTVV.

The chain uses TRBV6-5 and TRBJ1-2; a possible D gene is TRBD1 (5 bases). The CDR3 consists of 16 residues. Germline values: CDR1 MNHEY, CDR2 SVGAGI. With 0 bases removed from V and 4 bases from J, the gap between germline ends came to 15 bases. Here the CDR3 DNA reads TGTGCCAGCAGTTACTCCCGGGGGAAAGGAGGCTATGGCTACACCTTC. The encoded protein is CASSYSRGKGGYGYTF.

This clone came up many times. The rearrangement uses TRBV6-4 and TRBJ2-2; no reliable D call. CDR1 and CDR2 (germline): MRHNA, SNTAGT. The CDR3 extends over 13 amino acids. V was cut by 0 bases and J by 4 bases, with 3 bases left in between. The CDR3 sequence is CASSDSSTGELFF. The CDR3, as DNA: TGTGCCAGCAGTGACTCTAGCACCGGGGAGCTGTTTTTT.

This CDR3 is CASSLTGTGELFF. Here the CDR3 DNA reads TGTGCCAGCAGTTTAACAGGGACCGGGGAGCTGTTTTTT. The chain has TRBV6-1 and TRBJ2-2; a weak D match, TRBD1 (6 bases). The CDR3 sequence is 13 residues long. Trimming took 5 bases from V and 5 from J, leaving 9 bases between them. The germline V gene encodes CDR1 MNHNS and CDR2 SASEGT.

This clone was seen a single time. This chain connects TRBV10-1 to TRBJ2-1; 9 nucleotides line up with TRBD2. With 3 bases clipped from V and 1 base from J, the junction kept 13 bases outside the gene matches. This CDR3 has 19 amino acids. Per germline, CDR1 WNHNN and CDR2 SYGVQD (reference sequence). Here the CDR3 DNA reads TGCGCCAGCAGTGATATTAGGGGCGATAGCGGGAGTTCCTACAATGAGCAGTTCTTC. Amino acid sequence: CASSDIRGDSGSSYNEQFF.

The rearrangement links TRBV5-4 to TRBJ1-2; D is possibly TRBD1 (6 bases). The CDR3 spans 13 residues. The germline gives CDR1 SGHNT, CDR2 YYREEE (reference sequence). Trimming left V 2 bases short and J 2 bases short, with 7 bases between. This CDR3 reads CASSFGQNYGYTF. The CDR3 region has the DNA TGTGCCAGCAGCTTTGGACAGAACTATGGCTACACCTTC.

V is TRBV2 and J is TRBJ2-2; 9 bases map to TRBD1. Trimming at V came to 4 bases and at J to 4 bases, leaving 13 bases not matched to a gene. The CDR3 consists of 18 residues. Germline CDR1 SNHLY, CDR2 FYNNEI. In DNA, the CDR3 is TGTGCCAGCAGTGGGGACAGGGTTCCCCGGGGGTTCACCGGGGAGCTGTTTTTT. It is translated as CASSGDRVPRGFTGELFF. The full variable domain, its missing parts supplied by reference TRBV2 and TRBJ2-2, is EPEVTQTPSHQVTQMGQEVILRCVPISNHLYFYWYRQILGQKVEFLVSFYNNEISEKSEIFDDQFSVERPDGSNFTLKIRSTKLEDSAMYFCASSGDRVPRGFTGELFFGEGSRLTVL.